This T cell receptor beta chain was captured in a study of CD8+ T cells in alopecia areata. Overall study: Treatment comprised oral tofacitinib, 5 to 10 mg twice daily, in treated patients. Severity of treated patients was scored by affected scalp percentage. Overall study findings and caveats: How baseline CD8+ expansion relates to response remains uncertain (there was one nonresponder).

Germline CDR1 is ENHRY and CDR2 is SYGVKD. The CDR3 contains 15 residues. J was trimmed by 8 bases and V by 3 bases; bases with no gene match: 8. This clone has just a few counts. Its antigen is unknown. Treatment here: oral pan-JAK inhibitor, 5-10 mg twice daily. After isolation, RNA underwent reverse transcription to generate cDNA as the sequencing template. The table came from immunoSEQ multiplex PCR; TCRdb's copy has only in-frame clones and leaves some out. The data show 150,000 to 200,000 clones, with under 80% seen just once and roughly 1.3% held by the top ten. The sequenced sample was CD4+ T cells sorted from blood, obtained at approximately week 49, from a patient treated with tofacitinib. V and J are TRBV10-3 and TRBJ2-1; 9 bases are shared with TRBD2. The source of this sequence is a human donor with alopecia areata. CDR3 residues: CAISDLAGGLDEQFF. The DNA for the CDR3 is TGTGCCATCAGTGATCTGGCGGGGGGGCTCGATGAGCAGTTCTTC.